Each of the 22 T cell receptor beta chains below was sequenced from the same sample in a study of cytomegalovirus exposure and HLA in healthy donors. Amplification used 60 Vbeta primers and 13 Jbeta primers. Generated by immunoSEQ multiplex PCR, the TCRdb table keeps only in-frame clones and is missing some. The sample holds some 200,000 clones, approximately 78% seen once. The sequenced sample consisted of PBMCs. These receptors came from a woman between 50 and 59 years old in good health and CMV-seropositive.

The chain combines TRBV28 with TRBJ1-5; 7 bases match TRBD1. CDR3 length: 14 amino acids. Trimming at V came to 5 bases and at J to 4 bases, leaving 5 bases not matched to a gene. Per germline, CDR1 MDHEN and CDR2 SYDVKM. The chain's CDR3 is CASSPGQANQPQHF. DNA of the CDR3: TGTGCCAGCAGTCCCGGACAGGCAAATCAGCCCCAGCATTTT. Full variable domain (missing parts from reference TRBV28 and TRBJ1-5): DVKVTQSSRYLVKRTGEKVFLECVQDMDHENMFWYRQDPGLGLRLIYFSYDVKMKEKGDIPEGYSVSREKKERFSLILESASTNQTSMYLCASSPGQANQPQHFGDGTRLSIL.

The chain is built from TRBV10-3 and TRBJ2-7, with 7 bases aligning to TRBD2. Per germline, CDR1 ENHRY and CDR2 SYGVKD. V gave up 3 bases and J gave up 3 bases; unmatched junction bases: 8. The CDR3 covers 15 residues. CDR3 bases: TGTGCCATCAGTGAACTCGAGGGAGGGAGCTACGAGCAGTACTTC. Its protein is CAISELEGGSYEQYF.

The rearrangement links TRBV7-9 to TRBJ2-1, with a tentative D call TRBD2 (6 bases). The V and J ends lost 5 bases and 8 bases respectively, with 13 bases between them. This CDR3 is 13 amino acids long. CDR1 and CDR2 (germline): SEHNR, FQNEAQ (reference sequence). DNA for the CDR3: TGTGCCAGCAGCCCTCGGGGGAAAGATGAGCAGTTCTTC. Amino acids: CASSPRGKDEQFF.

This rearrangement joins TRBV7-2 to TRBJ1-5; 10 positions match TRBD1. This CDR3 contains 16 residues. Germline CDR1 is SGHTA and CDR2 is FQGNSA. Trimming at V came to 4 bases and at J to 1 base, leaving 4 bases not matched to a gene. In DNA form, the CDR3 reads TGTGCCAGCAGCTGGACAGGGGGATTAAGCAATCAGCCCCAGCATTTT. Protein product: CASSWTGGLSNQPQHF.

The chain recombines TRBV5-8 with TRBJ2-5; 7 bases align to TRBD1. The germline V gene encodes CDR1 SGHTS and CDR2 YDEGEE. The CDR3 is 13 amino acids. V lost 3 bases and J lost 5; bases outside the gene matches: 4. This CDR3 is CASSSQGFETQYF. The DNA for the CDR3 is TGTGCCAGCAGCTCACAGGGGTTCGAGACCCAGTACTTC.

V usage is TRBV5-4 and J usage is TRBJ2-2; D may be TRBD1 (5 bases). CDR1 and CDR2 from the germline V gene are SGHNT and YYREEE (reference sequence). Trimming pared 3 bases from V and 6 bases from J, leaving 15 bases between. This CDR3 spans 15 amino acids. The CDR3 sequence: CASSWGGWDAGELFF. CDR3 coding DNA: TGTGCCAGCAGCTGGGGCGGTTGGGATGCCGGGGAGCTGTTTTTT.

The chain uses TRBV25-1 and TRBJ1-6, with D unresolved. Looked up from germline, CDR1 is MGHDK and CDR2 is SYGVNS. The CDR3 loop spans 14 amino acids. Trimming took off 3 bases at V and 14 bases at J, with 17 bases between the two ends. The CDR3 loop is CASSDPGRITSLHF. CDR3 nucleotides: TGTGCCAGCAGTGACCCTGGCAGGATAACGTCCCTCCACTTT.

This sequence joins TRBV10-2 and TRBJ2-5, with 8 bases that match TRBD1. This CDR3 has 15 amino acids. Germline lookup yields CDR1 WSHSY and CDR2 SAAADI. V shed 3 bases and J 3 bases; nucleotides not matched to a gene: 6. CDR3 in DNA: TGCGCCAGCAGTGAAGGGCAGGGGGCGGAAGAGACCCAGTACTTC. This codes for CASSEGQGAEETQYF.

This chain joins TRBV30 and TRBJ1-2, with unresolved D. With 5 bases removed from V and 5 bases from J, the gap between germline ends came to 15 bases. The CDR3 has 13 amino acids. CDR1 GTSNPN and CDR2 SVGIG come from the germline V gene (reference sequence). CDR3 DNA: TGTGCCTGGTCGCGGGATTCCCCTTATGGCTACACCTTC. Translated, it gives CAWSRDSPYGYTF.

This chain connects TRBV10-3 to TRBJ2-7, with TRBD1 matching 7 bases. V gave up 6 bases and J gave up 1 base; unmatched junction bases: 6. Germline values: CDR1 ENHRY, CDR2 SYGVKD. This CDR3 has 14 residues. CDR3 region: CAIRADRASYEQYF. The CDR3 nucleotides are TGTGCCATCAGGGCTGACAGGGCGTCCTACGAGCAGTACTTC.

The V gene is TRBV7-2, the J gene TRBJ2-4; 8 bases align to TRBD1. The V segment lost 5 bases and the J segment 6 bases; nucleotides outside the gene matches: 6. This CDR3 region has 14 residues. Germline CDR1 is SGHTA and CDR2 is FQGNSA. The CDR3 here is CASSPRTGINIQYF. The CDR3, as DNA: TGTGCCAGCAGCCCTCGGACAGGGATAAACATTCAGTACTTC.

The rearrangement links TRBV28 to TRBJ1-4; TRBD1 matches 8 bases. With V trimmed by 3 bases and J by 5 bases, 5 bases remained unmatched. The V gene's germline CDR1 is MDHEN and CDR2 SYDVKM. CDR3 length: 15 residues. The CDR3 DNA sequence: TGTGCCAGCAGTTTGCGCGGACAGGGAAATGAAAAACTGTTTTTT. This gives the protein CASSLRGQGNEKLFF.

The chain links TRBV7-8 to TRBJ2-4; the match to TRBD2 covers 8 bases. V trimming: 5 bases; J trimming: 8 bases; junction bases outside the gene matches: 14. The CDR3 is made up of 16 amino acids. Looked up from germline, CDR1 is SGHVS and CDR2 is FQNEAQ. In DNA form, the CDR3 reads TGTGCCAGCAGCCCCTGGGTAGCGGGATTGAGAGACATTCAGTACTTC. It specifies CASSPWVAGLRDIQYF.

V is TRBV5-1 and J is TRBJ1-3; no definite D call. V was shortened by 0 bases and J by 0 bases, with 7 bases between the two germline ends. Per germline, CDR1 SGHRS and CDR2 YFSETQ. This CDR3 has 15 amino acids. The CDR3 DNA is TGCGCCAGCAGCTTGGGTACATCCTCTGGAAACACCATATATTTT. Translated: CASSLGTSSGNTIYF.

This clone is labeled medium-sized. The CDR3 loop is CASSLDITGRETQYF. The DNA for the CDR3 is TGTGCCAGCAGCTTAGATATAACAGGGCGAGAGACCCAGTACTTC. V gene TRBV11-2 combines with J gene TRBJ2-5; maybe TRBD1 (6 bases). CDR3 length: 15 residues. V lost 0 bases and J 4 bases, leaving 12 bases between the germline ends. Germline CDR1 is SGHAT and CDR2 is FQNNGV.

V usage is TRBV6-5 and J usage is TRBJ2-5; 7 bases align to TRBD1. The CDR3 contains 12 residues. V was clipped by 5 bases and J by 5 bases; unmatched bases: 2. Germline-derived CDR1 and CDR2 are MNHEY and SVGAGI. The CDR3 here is CASSARGETQYF. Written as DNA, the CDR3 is TGTGCCAGCAGTGCCAGGGGGGAGACCCAGTACTTC.

CDR3 coding DNA: TGTGCCAGCAGCCCCAGACAGGGGACGTGGCGGAACACAGATACGCAGTATTTT. This gives the protein CASSPRQGTWRNTDTQYF. The chain carries TRBV13 and TRBJ2-3, with 8 nucleotides matching TRBD1. Trimming took 5 bases from V and 2 from J; bases not matched to a gene: 15. Germline V gene sequence: CDR1 PRHDT, CDR2 FYEKMQ (reference sequence). The CDR3 sequence is 18 residues long.

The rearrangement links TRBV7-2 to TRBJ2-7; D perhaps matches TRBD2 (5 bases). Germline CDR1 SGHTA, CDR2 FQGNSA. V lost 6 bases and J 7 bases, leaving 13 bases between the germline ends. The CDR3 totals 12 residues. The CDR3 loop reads CASSFMQREQYF. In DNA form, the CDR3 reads TGTGCCAGCAGTTTCATGCAGCGGGAGCAGTACTTC.

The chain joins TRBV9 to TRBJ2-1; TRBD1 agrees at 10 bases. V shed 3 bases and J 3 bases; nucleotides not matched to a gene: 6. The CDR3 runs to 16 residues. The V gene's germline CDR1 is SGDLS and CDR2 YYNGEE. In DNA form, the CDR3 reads TGTGCCAGCAGCGGACACCGGACAGGGGGCTACAATGAGCAGTTCTTC. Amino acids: CASSGHRTGGYNEQFF.

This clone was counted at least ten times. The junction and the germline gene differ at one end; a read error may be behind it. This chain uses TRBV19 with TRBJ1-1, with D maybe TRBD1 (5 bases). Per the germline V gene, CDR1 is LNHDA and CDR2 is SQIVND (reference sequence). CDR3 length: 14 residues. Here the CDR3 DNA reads TGTGCCAGCCGACCAAGGGGCGGGAACGCTGAAGCTTTCTTT. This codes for CASRPRGGNAEAFF. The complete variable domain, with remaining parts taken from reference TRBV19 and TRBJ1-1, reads DGGITQSPKYLFRKEGQNVTLSCEQNLNHDAMYWYRQDPGQGLRLIYYSQIVNDFQKGDIAEGYSVSREKKESFPLTVTSAQKNPTAFYLCASRPRGGNAEAFFGQGTRLTVV.

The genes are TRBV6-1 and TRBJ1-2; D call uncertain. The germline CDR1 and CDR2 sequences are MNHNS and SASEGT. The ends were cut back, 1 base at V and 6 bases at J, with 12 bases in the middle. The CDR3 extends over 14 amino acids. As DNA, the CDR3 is TGTGCCAGCAGTGAAGGTTCAGGAGGCGATGGCTACACCTTC. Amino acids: CASSEGSGGDGYTF.

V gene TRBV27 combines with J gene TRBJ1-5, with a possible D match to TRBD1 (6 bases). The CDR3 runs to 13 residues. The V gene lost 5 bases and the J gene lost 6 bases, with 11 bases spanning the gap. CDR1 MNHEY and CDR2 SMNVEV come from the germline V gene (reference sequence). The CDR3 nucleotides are TGTGCCAGCAGTCCAAGGGGGTTTCAGCCCCAGCATTTT. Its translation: CASSPRGFQPQHF.